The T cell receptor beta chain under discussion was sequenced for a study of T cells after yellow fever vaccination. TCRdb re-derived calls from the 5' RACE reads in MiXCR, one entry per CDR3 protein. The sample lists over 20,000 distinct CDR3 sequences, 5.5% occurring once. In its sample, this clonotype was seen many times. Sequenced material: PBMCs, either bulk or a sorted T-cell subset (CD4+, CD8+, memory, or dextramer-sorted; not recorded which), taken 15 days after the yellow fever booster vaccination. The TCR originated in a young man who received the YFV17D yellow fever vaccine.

The CDR3 region has the DNA TGTGCCATCACGGCATCTAGCGGGGGTACTAGCACAGATACGCAGTATTTT. Translated, it gives CAITASSGGTSTDTQYF. The V call is TRBV10-3, the J call TRBJ2-3; TRBD2 matches 10 bases. Germline V gives CDR1 ENHRY, CDR2 SYGVKD. J was trimmed by 0 bases and V by 7 bases; bases with no gene match: 10. The CDR3 is 17 residues long.